The 19 T cell receptor beta chains reported below all come from one sample, sequenced in a study of T cells after yellow fever vaccination. TCRdb redid the calling of the 5' RACE reads with MiXCR, one entry per CDR3 protein. The table has around 320,000 distinct CDR3 sequences, 4% to 5.5% seen once. The source material was PBMCs, sampled 15 days after the yellow fever booster vaccination. These receptor sequences come from a man aged 18-30 years who received the YFV17D yellow fever vaccine.

This clonotype has just a few counts. The chain carries TRBV2 and TRBJ2-6, with a tentative D call TRBD2 (5 bases). Trimming left V 6 bases short and J 0 bases short, with 18 bases between. CDR1 and CDR2 (germline): SNHLY, FYNNEI. The CDR3 spans 18 residues. CDR3 in DNA: TGTGCCAGCAGAAATAATCCGGGGAAAAGCTCTGGGGCCAACGTCCTGACTTTC. Translated: CASRNNPGKSSGANVLTF. Full variable domain (outside the CDR3, taken from reference TRBV2 and TRBJ2-6): EPEVTQTPSHQVTQMGQEVILRCVPISNHLYFYWYRQILGQKVEFLVSFYNNEISEKSEIFDDQFSVERPDGSNFTLKIRSTKLEDSAMYFCASRNNPGKSSGANVLTFGAGSRLTVL.

This clonotype was detected only a few times. CDR3 bases: TGCGCCAGCAGCCGACTAGACGGCACAGATACGCAGTATTTT. This gives the protein CASSRLDGTDTQYF. The V gene is TRBV5-1, the J gene TRBJ2-3; D possibly corresponds to TRBD2 (6 bases). Germline-derived CDR1 and CDR2 are SGHRS and YFSETQ. V lost 4 bases to trimming and J lost 1 base, with 10 bases between them. This CDR3 has 14 residues.

This sequence joins TRBV7-2 and TRBJ1-6, with TRBD1 as a possible D gene (6 bases). The V end lost 2 bases, the J end lost 9 bases, and 17 bases lay between the germline ends. This CDR3 comprises 16 residues. Germline CDR1 is SGHTA and CDR2 is FQGNSA. In nucleotides, the CDR3 is TGTGCCAGCAGCTTACAGGGTGCGGGGGCTGTTTCACCCCTCCACTTT. Translated, it gives CASSLQGAGAVSPLHF. Full variable domain (remainder filled in from reference TRBV7-2 and TRBJ1-6): GAGVSQSPSNKVTEKGKDVELRCDPISGHTALYWYRQSLGQGLEFLIYFQGNSAPDKSGLPSDRFSAERTGGSVSTLTIQRTQQEDSAVYLCASSLQGAGAVSPLHFGNGTRLTVT.

This clonotype appeared a few times. The chain links TRBV30 to TRBJ2-1; D is undetermined. The CDR3 loop spans 13 amino acids. Trimming removed 3 bases from V and 0 bases from J, with 6 bases in between. Germline V gene lookup returns CDR1 GTSNPN and CDR2 SVGIG (reference sequence). In nucleotides, the CDR3 is TGTGCCTGGAGGCCTGGCTCCTACAATGAGCAGTTCTTC. Its protein product is CAWRPGSYNEQFF.

This clonotype has just a few counts. V is TRBV7-2 and J is TRBJ2-7, with a possible D match to TRBD1 (5 bases). CDR1 is SGHTA, CDR2 FQGNSA, per germline. The CDR3 covers 15 residues. Trimming cost V 0 bases and J 3 bases, with 12 bases left between them. This CDR3 is CASSLASRAGYEQYV. Here the CDR3 DNA reads TGTGCCAGCAGCTTAGCCAGCAGGGCAGGCTACGAGCAGTACGTC.

The rearrangement uses TRBV2 and TRBJ2-4; tentatively, D is TRBD1 (6 bases). The CDR3 runs to 14 residues. CDR1 and CDR2 (germline): SNHLY, FYNNEI. V dropped 7 bases and J dropped 7 bases, with 17 bases sitting between them. CDR3 bases: TGTGCCAGCACCCCTTGGGACAACGGGAACATTCAGTACTTC. This gives the protein CASTPWDNGNIQYF.

In this sample, this clonotype turned up a few times. The V gene is TRBV21-1, the J gene TRBJ1-2; the table calls TRBD1, which could not be checked here. TRBV21-1 is noted as a pseudogene. The CDR3 contains 13 residues. This chain's CDR3 is CASSSGQGCGYTF. The CDR3 DNA follows: TGTGCCAGCAGCAGTGGACAGGGATGTGGCTACACCTTC.

The chain is built from TRBV28 and TRBJ1-2; 8 bases align to TRBD1. The V gene end was trimmed by 8 bases and the J gene end by 8 bases; junction bases not matched to a gene: 13. The CDR3 consists of 14 residues. Germline V gene lookup returns CDR1 MDHEN and CDR2 SYDVKM. DNA for the CDR3: TGTGCCAGCTCTTCAGGGGCAGGGGGCGAGGGCTACACCTTC. Protein sequence: CASSSGAGGEGYTF.

In its sample, this clonotype was seen many times. V usage is TRBV7-9 and J usage is TRBJ2-7, with 8 bases aligning to TRBD1. This CDR3 region has 13 residues. Germline V lookup: CDR1 SEHNR, CDR2 FQNEAQ (reference sequence). Losses at the gene ends were 3 bases for V and 7 bases for J; bases not matched to a gene: 5. The DNA for the CDR3 is TGTGCCAGCAGCTTCGCAGGGGGCGCGGAGCAGTACTTC. It specifies CASSFAGGAEQYF.

The chain links TRBV9 to TRBJ1-1; a weak D match, TRBD1 (6 bases). CDR3 length: 15 amino acids. Germline V lookup: CDR1 SGDLS, CDR2 YYNGEE. The V and J ends lost 0 bases and 0 bases respectively, with 9 bases between them. The CDR3 spells CASSVDQGMNTEAFF. The CDR3, as DNA: TGTGCCAGCAGCGTAGATCAGGGGATGAACACTGAAGCTTTCTTT.

This clonotype was seen ten or more times. The chain has TRBV6-5 and TRBJ2-1; TRBD1 might be the D (5 bases). This CDR3 comprises 12 residues. Germline CDR1 is MNHEY and CDR2 is SVGAGI. The germline V and J ends were trimmed by 6 bases and 7 bases, with 10 bases remaining between them. CDR3 coding DNA: TGTGCCAGCAGCGACTCAGGGAATGAGCAGTTCTTC. It translates to CASSDSGNEQFF.

Ten or more counts support this clonotype. V and J are TRBV7-8 and TRBJ2-3, with no clear D. Germline CDR1 SGHVS, CDR2 FQNEAQ. CDR3 length: 16 amino acids. V was trimmed by 1 base and J by 2 bases, leaving 13 bases between them. DNA for the CDR3: TGTGCCAGCAGCTTAGAGCCAGGATTATTCACAGATACGCAGTATTTT. This sequence encodes CASSLEPGLFTDTQYF. Looking up the rest from reference TRBV7-8 and TRBJ2-3 gives the full variable domain: GAGVSQSPRYKVAKRGQDVALRCDPISGHVSLFWYQQALGQGPEFLTYFQNEAQLDKSGLPSDRFFAERPEGSVSTLKIQRTQQEDSAVYLCASSLEPGLFTDTQYFGPGTRLTVL.

This clonotype has a count of ten or more. The genes are TRBV7-2 and TRBJ1-4; the match to TRBD1 covers 8 bases. CDR3 length: 13 amino acids. In germline, CDR1 is SGHTA, CDR2 FQGNSA. V trimming: 5 bases; J trimming: 10 bases; junction bases outside the gene matches: 6. The CDR3 spells CASSEGQAGKLFF. The CDR3 DNA sequence: TGTGCCAGCAGCGAGGGACAGGCGGGAAAACTGTTTTTT.

In this sample, this clonotype turned up a few times. The CDR3 is CASSIEGINEQFF. The CDR3 DNA is TGTGCCAGTAGTATTGAGGGTATTAATGAGCAGTTCTTC. J is TRBJ2-1 and V is TRBV19; TRBD2 might be the D (5 bases). The length of the CDR3 is 13 residues. CDR1 is LNHDA, CDR2 SQIVND, per germline (reference sequence). The germline V and J ends were trimmed by 3 bases and 7 bases, with 10 bases remaining between them.

The J gene is TRBJ2-3, the V gene TRBV5-1; TRBD2 matches 8 bases. Germline assignment: CDR1 SGHRS and CDR2 YFSETQ. The CDR3 consists of 16 residues. With V trimmed by 3 bases and J by 1 base, 7 bases remained unmatched. The CDR3 DNA sequence: TGCGCCAGCAGCTCAAGGCTAGCGGGTCGCACAGATACGCAGTATTTT. Its protein is CASSSRLAGRTDTQYF.

In this sample, this clonotype turned up many times. The rearrangement links TRBV15 to TRBJ2-1, with a possible D match to TRBD1 (6 bases). V dropped 4 bases and J dropped 3 bases, with 10 bases sitting between them. CDR1 LNHNV and CDR2 YYDKDF come from the germline V gene (reference sequence). This CDR3 comprises 14 residues. CDR3 bases: TGTGCCACCAGCAAGGGGGAGTTCTACAATGAGCAGTTCTTC. Protein product: CATSKGEFYNEQFF.

This clonotype was detected a few times. This sequence joins TRBV4-1 and TRBJ2-4; no reliable D call. From germline, CDR1 is MGHRA and CDR2 YSYEKL. The V end lost 3 bases, the J end lost 3 bases, and 12 bases lay between the germline ends. CDR3 length: 15 amino acids. The CDR3 DNA reads TGCGCCAGCAGCCACCCGGCCGTGGACAAAAACATTCAGTACTTC. This gives the protein CASSHPAVDKNIQYF.

This chain connects TRBV7-3 to TRBJ2-6; the D call may be TRBD1 or TRBD2 (5 bases each). Germline CDR1 and CDR2: SGHTA and FQGTGA. CDR3 size: 14 residues. Trimming removed 9 bases from V and 14 bases from J, with 23 bases in between. DNA for the CDR3: TGTGCCAGGGTTCTCCAGGGACCCGTCGTATTCCTGACTTTC. Translated, it gives CARVLQGPVVFLTF.

In its sample, this clonotype was seen once. The J gene is TRBJ2-4, the V gene TRBV7-2; D unclear. The CDR3 has 13 residues. Germline assignment: CDR1 SGHTA and CDR2 FQGNSA. Trimming removed 0 bases from V and 7 bases from J, with 7 bases in between. The CDR3 loop is CASSLAAENIQYF. The CDR3 coding sequence is TGTGCCAGCAGCTTAGCGGCGGAGAACATTCAGTACTTC.